This T cell receptor beta chain was recovered during a study of cytomegalovirus exposure and HLA in healthy donors (dated by TCRdb to 2016 to 2017). The study in broad terms: A later analysis indicated that the 95 to 150 validation repertoires were generated on the platform also employed for the 700 or so repertoires of the first cohort. The aim of the study was to test whether cataloging public T cell receptors could identify signatures of past pathogen exposure. In addition to the first cohort of around 670 subjects, a separate validation cohort of under 150 different subjects was used. High-throughput TCR immunosequencing, statistical association of individual TCRs with disease status, and machine learning were combined to predict cytomegalovirus infection status. General findings and caveats noted by the study authors: In both the original and validation cohorts, the classifier was reported to diagnose cytomegalovirus status with high specificity and sensitivity. A later analysis had no HLA typing for the validation cohort, so co-occurrence there was scored across all 110 or so repertoires. The study gave a list of 150 to 200 TCR beta chains associated with cytomegalovirus. The authors suggested that the approach could potentially be extended to other disease states and immunological phenotypes. Subsequent analysis determined that TCRs grouped into clusters in the first cohort also showed a tendency toward co-occurrence across the roughly 110 validation repertoires, and roughly 94% of cluster scores exceeded 0. In vitro tests confirmed that a few of the cytomegalovirus-associated TCR beta chains recognize cytomegalovirus antigens. Most TCR sequences were observed very rarely across donors, whereas some public TCRs were present in many individuals.

Separate from the approximately 700-subject first cohort, the validation cohort of about 130 subjects was the group to which the donors belonged. Trimming takes 3 bases from V and 2 bases from J, and the germline ends sit 11 bases apart. Spanning cysteine to phenylalanine, the CDR3 consists of 14 amino acids. CDR3 DNA is the only sequence kept; it has 42 bases, read in frame from the first base. CDR1 KGHSH and CDR2 LQKENI are derived from the germline V gene. As for this clone: Its antigen remains undetermined. Within one base of it there is no much larger clone, and no base qualities were kept.

Libraries were constructed by the immunoSEQ multiplex PCR assay. The original methods were these. A statistical classification framework was developed to diagnose cytomegalovirus status using the catalog of TCR beta chain sequences. The table comes from immuneACCESS by way of TCRdb, which keeps in-frame sequences with V and J called. Part of the clones is missing from these tables; in studies checked, under half for an unresolved V gene and the rest for unknown reasons. The DNA was the basis for D and trimming; V, J and clone size are from that table. The sample table records over 150,000 clones; roughly 88% of these occur just once. Clones ranked in the top ten supply 13% of the sample.

Sequencing input: PBMCs. The TCR was taken from a woman aged 25-40 years in good health and CMV-seropositive. The receptor chain draws on TRBV18 and TRBJ2-7; possibly the D gene is TRBD1, per 6 matching bases. Read as DNA, the sequence is TGTGCCAGCTCACCGACAGGAATAACCTACGAGCAGTACTTC. Its coded protein is CASSPTGITYEQYF.